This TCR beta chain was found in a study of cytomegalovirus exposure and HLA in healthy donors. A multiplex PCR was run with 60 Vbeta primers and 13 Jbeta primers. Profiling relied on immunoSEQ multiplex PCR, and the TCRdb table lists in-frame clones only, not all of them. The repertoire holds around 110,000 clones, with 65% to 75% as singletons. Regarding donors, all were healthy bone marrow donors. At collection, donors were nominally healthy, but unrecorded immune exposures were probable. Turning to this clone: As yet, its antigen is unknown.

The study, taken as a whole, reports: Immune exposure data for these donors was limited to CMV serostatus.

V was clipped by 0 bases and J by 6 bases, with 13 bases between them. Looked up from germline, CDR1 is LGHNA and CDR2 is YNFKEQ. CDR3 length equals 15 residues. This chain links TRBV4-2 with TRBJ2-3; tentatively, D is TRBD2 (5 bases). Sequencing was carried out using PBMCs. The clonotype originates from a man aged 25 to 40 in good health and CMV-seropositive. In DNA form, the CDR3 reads TGTGCCAGCAGCCAAGATACGGGGTCGGGGGATACGCAGTATTTT. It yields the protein CASSQDTGSGDTQYF.